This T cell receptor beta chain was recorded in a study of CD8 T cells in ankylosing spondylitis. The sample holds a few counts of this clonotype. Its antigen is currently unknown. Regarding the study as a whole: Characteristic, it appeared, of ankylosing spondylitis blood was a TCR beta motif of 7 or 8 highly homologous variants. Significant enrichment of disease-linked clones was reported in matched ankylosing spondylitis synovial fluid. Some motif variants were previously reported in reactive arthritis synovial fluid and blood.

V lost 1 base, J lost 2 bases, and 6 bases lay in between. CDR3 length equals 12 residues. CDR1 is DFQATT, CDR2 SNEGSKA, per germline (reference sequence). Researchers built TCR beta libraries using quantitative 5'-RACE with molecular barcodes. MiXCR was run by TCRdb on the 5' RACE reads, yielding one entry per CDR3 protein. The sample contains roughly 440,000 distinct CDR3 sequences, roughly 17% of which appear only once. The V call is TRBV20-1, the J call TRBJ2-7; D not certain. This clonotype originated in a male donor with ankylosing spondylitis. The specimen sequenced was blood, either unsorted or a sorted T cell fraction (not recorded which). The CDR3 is CSARGTTYEQYF. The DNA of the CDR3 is TGCAGTGCTAGAGGGACCACCTACGAGCAGTACTTC.